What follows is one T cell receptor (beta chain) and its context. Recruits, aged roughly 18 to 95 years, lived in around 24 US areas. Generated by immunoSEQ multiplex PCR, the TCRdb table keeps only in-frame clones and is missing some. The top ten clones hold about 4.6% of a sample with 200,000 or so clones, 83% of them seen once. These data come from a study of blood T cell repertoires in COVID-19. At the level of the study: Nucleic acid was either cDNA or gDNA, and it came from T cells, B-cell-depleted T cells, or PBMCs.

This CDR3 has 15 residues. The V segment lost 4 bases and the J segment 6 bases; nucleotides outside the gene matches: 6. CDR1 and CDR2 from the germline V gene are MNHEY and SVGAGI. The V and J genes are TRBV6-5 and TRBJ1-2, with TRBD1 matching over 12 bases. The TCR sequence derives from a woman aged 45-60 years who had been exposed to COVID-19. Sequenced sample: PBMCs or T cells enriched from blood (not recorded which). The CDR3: CASSSSGQGADGYTF. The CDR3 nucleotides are TGTGCCAGCAGTTCCTCGGGACAGGGGGCAGATGGCTACACCTTC.